This entry features one T cell receptor (beta chain) sequence. Its antigen remains unknown. This record comes from a study of Ad26.COV2.S vaccination and SARS-CoV-2 variants. Background on the study: Participants got Ad26.COV2.S intramuscularly, once or twice 56 days apart.

General study points: Vaccinees and placebo recipients showed similar non-spike TCR breadth.

The CDR3 spans 15 residues. V dropped 3 bases and J dropped 5; count of bases not matched to a gene: 1. Looked up from germline, CDR1 is SGHAT and CDR2 is FQNNGV. Indicated treatment: some 20 received Ad26.COV2.S at low or high dose, single or two shots; roughly five received placebo; per-sample allocation not given. Sample collection was performed on day 63 after the first vaccine or placebo injection. Boston provided a donor who was an adult aged 18-55 years. Repertoires were generated with immunoSEQ multiplex PCR, while TCRdb's copy carries only in-frame clones and drops some. The data show hundreds of thousands of clones, with around nine tenths seen just once and about 10% held by the top ten.

Sequencing was performed on peripheral blood, taken in a trial of Ad26.COV2.S vaccine versus placebo. The clonotype was recovered from a person between 18 and 65 years old who received the Ad26.COV2.S COVID-19 vaccine or a placebo. The chain has TRBV11-2 and TRBJ2-1; TRBD2 aligns across 13 bases. CDR3: CASSFGTSGNNEQFF. In DNA, the CDR3 is TGTGCCAGCAGCTTTGGGACTAGCGGGAACAATGAGCAGTTCTTC.